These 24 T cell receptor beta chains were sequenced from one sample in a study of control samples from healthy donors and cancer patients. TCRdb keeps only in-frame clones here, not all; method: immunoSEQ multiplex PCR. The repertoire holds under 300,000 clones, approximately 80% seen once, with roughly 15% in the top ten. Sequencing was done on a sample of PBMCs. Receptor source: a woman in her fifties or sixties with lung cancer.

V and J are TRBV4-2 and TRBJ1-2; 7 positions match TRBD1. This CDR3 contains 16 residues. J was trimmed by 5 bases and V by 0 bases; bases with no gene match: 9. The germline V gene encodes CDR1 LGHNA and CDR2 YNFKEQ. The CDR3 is CASSQEIRGHSYGYTF. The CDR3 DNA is TGTGCCAGCAGCCAAGAAATAAGGGGGCACTCATATGGCTACACCTTC.

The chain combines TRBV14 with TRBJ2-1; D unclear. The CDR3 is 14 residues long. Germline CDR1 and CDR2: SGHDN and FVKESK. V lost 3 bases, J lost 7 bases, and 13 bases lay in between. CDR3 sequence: CASSQAIRRNEQFF. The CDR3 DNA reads TGTGCCAGCAGCCAGGCTATTCGTCGGAATGAGCAGTTCTTC.

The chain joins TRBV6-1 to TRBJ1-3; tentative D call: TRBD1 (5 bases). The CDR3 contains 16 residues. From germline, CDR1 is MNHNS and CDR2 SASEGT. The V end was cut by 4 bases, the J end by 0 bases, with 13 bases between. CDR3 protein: CASSARGGFSGNTIYF. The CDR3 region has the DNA TGTGCCAGCAGTGCCCGGGGGGGTTTCTCTGGAAACACCATATATTTT.

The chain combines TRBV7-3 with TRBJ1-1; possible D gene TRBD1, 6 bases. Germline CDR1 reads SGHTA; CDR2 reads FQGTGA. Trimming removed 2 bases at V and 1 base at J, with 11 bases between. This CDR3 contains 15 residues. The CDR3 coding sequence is TGTGCCAGCAGCTTATTGGGGGCTAGGAACACTGAAGCTTTCTTT. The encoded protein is CASSLLGARNTEAFF.

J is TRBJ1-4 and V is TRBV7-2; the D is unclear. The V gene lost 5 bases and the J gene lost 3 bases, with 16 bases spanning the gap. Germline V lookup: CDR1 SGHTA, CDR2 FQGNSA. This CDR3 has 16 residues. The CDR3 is CASSPQGRWANEKLFF. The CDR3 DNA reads TGTGCCAGCAGCCCCCAAGGCCGTTGGGCTAATGAAAAACTGTTTTTT.

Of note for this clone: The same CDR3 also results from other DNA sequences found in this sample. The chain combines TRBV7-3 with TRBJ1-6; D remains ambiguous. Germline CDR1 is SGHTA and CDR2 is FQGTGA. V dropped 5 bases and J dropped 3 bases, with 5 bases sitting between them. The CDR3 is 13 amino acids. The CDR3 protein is CASSRDYNSPLHF. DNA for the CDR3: TGTGCCAGCAGCCGGGACTATAATTCACCCCTCCACTTT.

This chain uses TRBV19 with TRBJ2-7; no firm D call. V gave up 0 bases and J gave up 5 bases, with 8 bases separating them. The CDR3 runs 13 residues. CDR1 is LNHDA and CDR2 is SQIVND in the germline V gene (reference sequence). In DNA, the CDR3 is TGTGCCAGTAGTATAGATCACGGCAACGAGCAGTACTTC. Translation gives CASSIDHGNEQYF.

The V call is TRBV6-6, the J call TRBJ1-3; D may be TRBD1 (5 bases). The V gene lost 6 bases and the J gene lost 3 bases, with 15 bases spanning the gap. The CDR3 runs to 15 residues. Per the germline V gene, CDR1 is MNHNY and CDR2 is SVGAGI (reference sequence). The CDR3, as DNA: TGTGCCAGCAGGACAGACGGCTTAGGTGGAAACACCATATATTTT. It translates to CASRTDGLGGNTIYF.

The CDR3 coding sequence is TGTGCCAGCAGCATTAGCCGGGACAGTGGGGACAATGAGCAGTTCTTC. Protein product: CASSISRDSGDNEQFF. The gene calls are TRBV7-6 and TRBJ2-1; the match to TRBD1 covers 7 bases. Germline CDR1 SGHVS, CDR2 FNYEAQ. With 5 bases clipped from V and 5 bases from J, the junction kept 12 bases outside the gene matches. There are 16 residues in the CDR3.

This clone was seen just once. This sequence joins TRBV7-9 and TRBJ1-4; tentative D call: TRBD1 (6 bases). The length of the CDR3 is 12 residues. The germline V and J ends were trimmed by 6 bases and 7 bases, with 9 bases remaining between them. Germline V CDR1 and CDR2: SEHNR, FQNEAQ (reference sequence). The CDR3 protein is CASRRGGEKLFF. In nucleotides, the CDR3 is TGTGCCAGCAGGCGAGGGGGTGAAAAACTGTTTTTT.

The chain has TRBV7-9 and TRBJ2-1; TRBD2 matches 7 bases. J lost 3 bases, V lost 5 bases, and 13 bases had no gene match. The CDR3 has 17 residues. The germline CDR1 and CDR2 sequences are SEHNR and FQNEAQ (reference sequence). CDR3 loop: CASSTRASGPYYNEQFF. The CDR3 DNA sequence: TGTGCCAGCAGCACTAGGGCTAGCGGACCGTACTACAATGAGCAGTTCTTC. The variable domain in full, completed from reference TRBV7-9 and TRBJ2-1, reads DTGVSQNPRHKITKRGQNVTFRCDPISEHNRLYWYRQTLGQGPEFLTYFQNEAQLEKSRLLSDRFSAERPKGSFSTLEIQRTEQGDSAMYLCASSTRASGPYYNEQFFGPGTRLTVL.

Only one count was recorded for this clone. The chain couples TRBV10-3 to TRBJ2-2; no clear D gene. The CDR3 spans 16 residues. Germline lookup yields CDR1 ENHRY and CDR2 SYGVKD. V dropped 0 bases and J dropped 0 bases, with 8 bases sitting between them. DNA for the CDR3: TGTGCCATCAGTGAGTCGGTAGCACCGAACACCGGGGAGCTGTTTTTT. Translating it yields CAISESVAPNTGELFF.

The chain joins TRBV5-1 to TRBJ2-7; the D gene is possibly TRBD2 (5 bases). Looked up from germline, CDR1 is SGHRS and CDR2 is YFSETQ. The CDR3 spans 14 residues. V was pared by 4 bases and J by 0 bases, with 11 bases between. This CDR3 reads CASSEVGSSYEQYF. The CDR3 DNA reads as TGCGCCAGCAGCGAAGTGGGGAGCTCCTACGAGCAGTACTTC.

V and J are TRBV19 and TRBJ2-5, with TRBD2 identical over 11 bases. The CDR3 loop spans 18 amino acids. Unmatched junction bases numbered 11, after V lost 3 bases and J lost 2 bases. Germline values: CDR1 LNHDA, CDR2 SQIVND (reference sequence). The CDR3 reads CASSISLAGGPIQETQYF. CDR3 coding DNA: TGTGCCAGTAGTATTTCTCTAGCGGGAGGTCCAATTCAAGAGACCCAGTACTTC. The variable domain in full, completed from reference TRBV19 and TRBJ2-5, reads DGGITQSPKYLFRKEGQNVTLSCEQNLNHDAMYWYRQDPGQGLRLIYYSQIVNDFQKGDIAEGYSVSREKKESFPLTVTSAQKNPTAFYLCASSISLAGGPIQETQYFGPGTRLLVL.

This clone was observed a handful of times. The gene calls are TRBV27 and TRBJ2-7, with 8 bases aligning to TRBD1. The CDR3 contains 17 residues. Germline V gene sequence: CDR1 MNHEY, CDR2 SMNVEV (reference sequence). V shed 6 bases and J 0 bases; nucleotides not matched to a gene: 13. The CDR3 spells CASSLIARTGSSYEQYF. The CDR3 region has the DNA TGTGCCAGCAGCCTTATCGCGAGGACAGGGAGCTCCTACGAGCAGTACTTC.

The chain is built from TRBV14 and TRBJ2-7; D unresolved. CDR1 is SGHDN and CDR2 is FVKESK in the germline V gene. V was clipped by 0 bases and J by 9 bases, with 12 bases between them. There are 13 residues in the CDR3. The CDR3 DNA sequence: TGTGCCAGCAGCCAAGATCTGGGGTTGGGGCAGTACTTC. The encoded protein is CASSQDLGLGQYF. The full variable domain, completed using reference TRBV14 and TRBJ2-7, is EAGVTQFPSHSVIEKGQTVTLRCDPISGHDNLYWYRRVMGKEIKFLLHFVKESKQDESGMPNNRFLAERTGGTYSTLKVQPAELEDSGVYFCASSQDLGLGQYFGPGTRLTVT.

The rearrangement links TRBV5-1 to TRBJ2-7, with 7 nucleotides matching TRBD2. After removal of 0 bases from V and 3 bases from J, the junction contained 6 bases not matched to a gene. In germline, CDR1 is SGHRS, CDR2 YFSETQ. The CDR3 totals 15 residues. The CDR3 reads CASSLGGGEGYEQYF. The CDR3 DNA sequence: TGCGCCAGCAGCTTGGGCGGCGGGGAGGGCTACGAGCAGTACTTC.

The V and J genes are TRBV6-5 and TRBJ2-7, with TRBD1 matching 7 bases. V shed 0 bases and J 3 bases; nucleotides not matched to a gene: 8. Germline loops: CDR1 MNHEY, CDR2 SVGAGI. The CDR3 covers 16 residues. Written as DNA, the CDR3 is TGTGCCAGCAGTTACTCCTCCGGGACAGAGAACTACGAGCAGTACTTC. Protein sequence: CASSYSSGTENYEQYF.

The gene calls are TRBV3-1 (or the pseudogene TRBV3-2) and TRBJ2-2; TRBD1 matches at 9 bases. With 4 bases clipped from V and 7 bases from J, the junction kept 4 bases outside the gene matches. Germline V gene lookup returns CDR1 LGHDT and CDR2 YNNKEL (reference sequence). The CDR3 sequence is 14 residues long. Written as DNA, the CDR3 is TGTGCCAGCAGCCTCGGGACAGGGTTCGGGGAGCTGTTTTTT. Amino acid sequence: CASSLGTGFGELFF.

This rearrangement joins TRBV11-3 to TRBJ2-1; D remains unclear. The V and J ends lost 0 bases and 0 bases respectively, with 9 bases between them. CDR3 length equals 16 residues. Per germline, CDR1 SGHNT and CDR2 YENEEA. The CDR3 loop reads CASSLEPDLSYNEQFF. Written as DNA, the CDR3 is TGTGCCAGCAGCTTAGAACCGGACCTCTCCTACAATGAGCAGTTCTTC.

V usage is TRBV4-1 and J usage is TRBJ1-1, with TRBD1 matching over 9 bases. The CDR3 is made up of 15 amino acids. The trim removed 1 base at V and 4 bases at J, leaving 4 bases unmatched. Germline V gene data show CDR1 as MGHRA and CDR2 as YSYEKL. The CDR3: CASSQAGTGSTEAFF. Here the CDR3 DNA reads TGCGCCAGCAGCCAAGCGGGGACAGGGAGCACTGAAGCTTTCTTT.

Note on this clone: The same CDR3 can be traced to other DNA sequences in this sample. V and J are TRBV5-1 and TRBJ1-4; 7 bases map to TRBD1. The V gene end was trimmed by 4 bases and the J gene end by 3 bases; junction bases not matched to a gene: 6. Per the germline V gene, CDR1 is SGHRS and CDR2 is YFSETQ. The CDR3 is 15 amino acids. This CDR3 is CASSPRTGSNEKLFF. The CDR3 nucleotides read TGCGCCAGCAGCCCCCGGACAGGATCTAATGAAAAACTGTTTTTT.

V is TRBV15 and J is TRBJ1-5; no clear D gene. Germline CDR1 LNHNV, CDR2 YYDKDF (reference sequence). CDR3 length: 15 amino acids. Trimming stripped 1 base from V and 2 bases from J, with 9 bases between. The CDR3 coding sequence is TGTGCCACCAGCAGAGCCGGGCAGCGCAATCAGCCCCAGCATTTT. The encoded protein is CATSRAGQRNQPQHF.

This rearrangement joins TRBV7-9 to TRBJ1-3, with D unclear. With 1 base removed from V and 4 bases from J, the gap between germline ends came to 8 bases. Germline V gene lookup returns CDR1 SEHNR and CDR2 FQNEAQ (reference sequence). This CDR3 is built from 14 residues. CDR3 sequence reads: CASSLEAVGNTIYF. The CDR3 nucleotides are TGTGCCAGCAGCTTAGAGGCAGTGGGAAACACCATATATTTT.